This T cell receptor beta chain was obtained from a study of cytomegalovirus exposure and HLA in healthy donors. PCR was performed using 60 Vbeta and 13 Jbeta primers. Data came from immunoSEQ multiplex PCR; TCRdb stores just in-frame clones and leaves some out. The sample lists around 98,000 clones, roughly 70% occurring once. CDR1 is SGHRS and CDR2 is YFSETQ in the germline V gene. V was pared by 5 bases and J by 2 bases, with 5 bases of the junction left unmatched. The CDR3 runs to 16 residues. Material for sequencing was PBMCs. The chain uses TRBV5-1 and TRBJ2-3, with 13 nucleotides matching TRBD2. The clonotype originates from a man between 45 and 60 years old in good health and CMV-seronegative. The CDR3 sequence: CASRSTSGGSTDTQYF. The CDR3 DNA reads TGCGCCAGCAGGTCGACTAGCGGGGGGTCCACAGATACGCAGTATTTT.